A selection of T cell receptor beta chains follows, all from one sample in a study of T cell responses to AZD1222 COVID-19 vaccine. Method: immunoSEQ multiplex PCR; TCRdb's copy keeps in-frame clones and lacks some. The table records some 120,000 clones, about 90% of them present only once. The material sequenced was peripheral blood, taken 28 days after the second AZD1222 dose. The receptors here all came from an adult who received the AZD1222 COVID-19 vaccine. Both conserved end residues are part of each CDR3. The order of the fields is J gene, clone size, V gene, D gene, CDR3 DNA, CDR3 protein. The D gene is left open where the match is weak. Size values are once, few and many counts, or a class for expanded clones, and some rows have none.

j_call: TRBJ2-7; clone_size: NA; v_call: TRBV7-9; d_call: NA; cdr3_nt: TGTGCCAGCACCCACAGGGTTGACGAGCAGTACTTC; cdr3_aa: CASTHRVDEQYF
j_call: TRBJ1-5; clone_size: few; v_call: TRBV28; d_call: NA; cdr3_nt: TGTGCCAGCAGTTCGGACCGGAGGGGCAATCAGCCCCAGCATTTT; cdr3_aa: CASSSDRRGNQPQHF
j_call: TRBJ1-3; clone_size: NA; v_call: TRBV15; d_call: TRBD1; cdr3_nt: TGTGCCACCAGCATTAGACAGGGGAACTCTGGAAACACCATATATTTT; cdr3_aa: CATSIRQGNSGNTIYF
j_call: TRBJ1-5; clone_size: NA; v_call: TRBV28; d_call: NA; cdr3_nt: TGTGCCAGCAGTCCCACCGGGGTAAGAAGCAATCAGCCCCAGCATTTT; cdr3_aa: CASSPTGVRSNQPQHF
j_call: TRBJ1-4; clone_size: NA; v_call: TRBV28; d_call: NA; cdr3_nt: TGTGCCAGCAAGACAGTTAATGAAAAACTGTTTTTT; cdr3_aa: CASKTVNEKLFF
j_call: TRBJ2-1; clone_size: NA; v_call: TRBV28; d_call: NA; cdr3_nt: TGTGCCAGCACCCTTTTTCGCTCCTACAATGAGCAGTTCTTC; cdr3_aa: CASTLFRSYNEQFF
j_call: TRBJ2-1; clone_size: NA; v_call: TRBV7-8; d_call: NA; cdr3_nt: TGTGCCAGCAGCTTAGCAAGGGGCGGTGAGCAGTTCTTC; cdr3_aa: CASSLARGGEQFF
j_call: TRBJ1-4; clone_size: NA; v_call: TRBV5-1; d_call: TRBD1; cdr3_nt: TGCGCCAGCAGTAAAGGACAGGGGGCGTCGGGTGAAAAACTGTTTTTT; cdr3_aa: CASSKGQGASGEKLFF
j_call: TRBJ1-2; clone_size: NA; v_call: TRBV5-4; d_call: NA; cdr3_nt: TGTGCCAGCAGCTTGGTAGCTAACTATGGCTACACCTTC; cdr3_aa: CASSLVANYGYTF
j_call: TRBJ2-1; clone_size: NA; v_call: TRBV7-8; d_call: TRBD2; cdr3_nt: TGTGCCAGCAGCTTAGAGCTAGCGGGGGGCTACAATGAGCAGTTCTTC; cdr3_aa: CASSLELAGGYNEQFF